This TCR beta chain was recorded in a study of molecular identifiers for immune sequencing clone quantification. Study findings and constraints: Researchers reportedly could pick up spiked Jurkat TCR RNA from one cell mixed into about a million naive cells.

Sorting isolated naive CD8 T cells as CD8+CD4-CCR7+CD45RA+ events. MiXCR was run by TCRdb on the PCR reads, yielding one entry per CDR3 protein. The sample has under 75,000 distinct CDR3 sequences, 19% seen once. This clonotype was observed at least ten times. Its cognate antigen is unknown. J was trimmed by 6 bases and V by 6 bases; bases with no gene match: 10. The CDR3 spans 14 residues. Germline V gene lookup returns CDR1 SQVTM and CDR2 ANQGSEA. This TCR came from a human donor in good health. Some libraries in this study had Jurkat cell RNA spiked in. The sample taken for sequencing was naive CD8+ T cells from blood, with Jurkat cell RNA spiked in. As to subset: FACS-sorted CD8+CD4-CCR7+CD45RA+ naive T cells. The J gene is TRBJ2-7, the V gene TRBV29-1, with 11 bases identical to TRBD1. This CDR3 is CSVIPGQGGSEQYF. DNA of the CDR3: TGCAGCGTGATACCGGGACAGGGGGGATCCGAGCAGTACTTC.